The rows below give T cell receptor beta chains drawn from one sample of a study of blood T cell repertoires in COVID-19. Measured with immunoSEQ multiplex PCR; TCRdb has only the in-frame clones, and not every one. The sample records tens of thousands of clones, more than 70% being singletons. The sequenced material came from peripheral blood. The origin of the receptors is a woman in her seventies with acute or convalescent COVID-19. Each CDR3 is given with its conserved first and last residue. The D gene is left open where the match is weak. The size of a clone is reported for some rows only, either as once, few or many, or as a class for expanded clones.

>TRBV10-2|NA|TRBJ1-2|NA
CASSDSPTAYGYTF
TGCGCCAGCAGTGATTCCCCGACAGCCTATGGCTACACCTTC
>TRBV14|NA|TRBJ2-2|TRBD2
CASSPGLAPPGELFF
TGTGCCAGCAGCCCGGGACTAGCCCCCCCCGGGGAGCTGTTTTTT
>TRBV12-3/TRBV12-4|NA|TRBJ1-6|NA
CASSSMGYSPLHF
TGTGCCAGCAGCTCTATGGGCTATTCACCCCTCCACTTT
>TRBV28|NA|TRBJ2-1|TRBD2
CASRDSSGGYNEQFF
TGTGCCAGCAGAGATTCCAGCGGGGGCTACAATGAGCAGTTCTTC
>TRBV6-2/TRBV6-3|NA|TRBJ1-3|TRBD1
CASSRASGTGGNTIYF
TGTGCCAGCAGTCGCGCCTCCGGGACAGGGGGGAACACCATATATTTT
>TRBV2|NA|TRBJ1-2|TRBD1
CASSEEGQGFYGYTF
TGTGCCAGCAGTGAAGAAGGACAGGGGTTTTATGGCTACACCTTC
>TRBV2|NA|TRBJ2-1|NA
CATSEYQEQFF
TGTGCCACTTCGGAGTATCAGGAGCAGTTCTTC
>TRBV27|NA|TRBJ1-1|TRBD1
CASSLRGRRTEAFF
TGTGCCAGCAGTTTGAGGGGGCGAAGGACTGAAGCTTTCTTT
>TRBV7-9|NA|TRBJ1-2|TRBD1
CAVNPRDRAGLYGYTF
TGTGCCGTAAACCCCCGGGACAGGGCGGGTCTATATGGCTACACCTTC
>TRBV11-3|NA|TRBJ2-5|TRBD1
CASSSDRGETQYF
TGTGCCAGCAGCTCGGACAGGGGGGAGACCCAGTACTTC
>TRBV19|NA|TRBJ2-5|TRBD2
CASSIFGGRDLETQYF
TGTGCCAGTAGTATTTTCGGCGGGAGGGATTTGGAGACCCAGTACTTC
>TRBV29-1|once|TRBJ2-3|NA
CSVGTSSFDTQYF
TGCAGCGTTGGGACTTCCTCTTTCGATACGCAGTATTTT
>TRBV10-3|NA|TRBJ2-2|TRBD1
CAISDGQGANTGELFF
TGTGCCATCAGTGATGGGCAGGGGGCGAACACCGGGGAGCTGTTTTTT
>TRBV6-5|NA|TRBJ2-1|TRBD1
CASSTPTTGGNEQFF
TGTGCCAGCAGTACTCCAACCACAGGGGGCAATGAGCAGTTCTTC
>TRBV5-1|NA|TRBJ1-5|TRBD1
CASSLKWEGFDRGLMGNQPQHF
TGCGCCAGCAGCTTGAAGTGGGAAGGATTTGACAGGGGATTGATGGGCAATCAGCCCCAGCATTTT
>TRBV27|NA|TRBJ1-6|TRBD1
CASSYQTGRHSPLHF
TGTGCCAGCAGTTACCAGACAGGGAGGCATTCACCCCTCCACTTT
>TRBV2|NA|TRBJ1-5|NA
CASSETELSNQPQHF
TGTGCCAGCAGCGAGACAGAGCTCAGCAATCAGCCCCAGCATTTT
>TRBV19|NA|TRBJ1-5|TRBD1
CASTGGWQPQHF
TGTGCCAGTACAGGGGGTTGGCAGCCCCAGCATTTT
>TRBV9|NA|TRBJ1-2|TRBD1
CASSAIGQGAIGGYTF
TGTGCCAGCAGCGCGATCGGACAGGGGGCAATCGGGGGCTACACCTTC
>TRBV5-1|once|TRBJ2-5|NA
CASSLGGFPETQYF
TGCGCCAGCAGCTTGGGCGGGTTCCCAGAGACCCAGTACTTC
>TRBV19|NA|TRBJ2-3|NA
CASSIGGQALTDTQYF
TGTGCCAGTAGTATAGGCGGGCAGGCACTCACAGATACGCAGTATTTT
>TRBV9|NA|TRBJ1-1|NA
CASSVGTGTEAFF
TGTGCCAGCAGCGTAGGAACCGGCACTGAAGCTTTCTTT
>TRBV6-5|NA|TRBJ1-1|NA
CASSYSPGNTEAFF
TGTGCCAGCAGTTACTCGCCGGGGAACACTGAAGCTTTCTTT
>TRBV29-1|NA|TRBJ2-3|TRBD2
CSVVQRGTTDTQYF
TGCAGCGTTGTCCAGCGGGGTACCACAGATACGCAGTATTTT
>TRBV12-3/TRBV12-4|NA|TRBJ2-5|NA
CASRAGVRDQYF
TGTGCCAGCAGAGCCGGGGTCCGCGACCAGTACTTC
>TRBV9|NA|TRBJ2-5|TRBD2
CASSVTGGLGETQYF
TGTGCCAGCAGCGTAACGGGGGGACTTGGGGAGACCCAGTACTTC
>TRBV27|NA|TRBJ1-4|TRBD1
CASSDRGENEKLFF
TGTGCCAGCAGTGACAGGGGGGAGAATGAAAAACTGTTTTTT
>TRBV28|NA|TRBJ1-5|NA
CASSLAGRDYYSNQPQHF
TGTGCCAGCAGTTTGGCGGGGCGGGACTACTATAGCAATCAGCCCCAGCATTTT
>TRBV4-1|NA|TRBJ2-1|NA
CASSRTARSSYNEQFF
TGCGCCAGCAGCCGGACAGCGCGGAGCTCCTACAATGAGCAGTTCTTC
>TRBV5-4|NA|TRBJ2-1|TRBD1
CASSPRDRSYNEQFF
TGTGCCAGCAGCCCCCGGGACAGGTCCTACAATGAGCAGTTCTTC
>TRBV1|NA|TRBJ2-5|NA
CTSRLRGVQETQYF
TGCACCAGCAGACTCCGGGGGGTCCAAGAGACCCAGTACTTC
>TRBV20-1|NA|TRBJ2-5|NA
CSASYNQGHPQETQYF
TGCAGTGCTAGTTATAATCAGGGTCATCCCCAAGAGACCCAGTACTTC
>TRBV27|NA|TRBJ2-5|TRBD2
CASSRGGAQETQYF
TGTGCCAGCAGCCGCGGGGGGGCCCAAGAGACCCAGTACTTC
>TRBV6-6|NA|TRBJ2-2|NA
CASSYDSPTNTGELFF
TGTGCCAGCAGTTACGACAGCCCTACTAACACCGGGGAGCTGTTTTTT
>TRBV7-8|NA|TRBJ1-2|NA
CASSLVRSRIPQYGYTF
TGTGCCAGCAGCTTAGTTCGGAGCCGCATACCACAATATGGCTACACCTTC
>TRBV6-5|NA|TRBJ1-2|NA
CASSYQDNTMDCTF
TGTGCCAGCAGTTACCAGGATAACACTATGGACTGCACCTTC
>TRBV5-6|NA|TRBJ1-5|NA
CASSPAAGALSNQPQHF
TGTGCCAGCAGCCCTGCGGCAGGGGCCCTTAGCAATCAGCCCCAGCATTTT
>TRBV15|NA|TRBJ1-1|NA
CATTGENTEAFF
TGTGCCACCACCGGGGAGAACACTGAAGCTTTCTTT
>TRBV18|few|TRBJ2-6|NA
CASSPVAVSGANVLTF
TGTGCCAGCTCACCAGTAGCGGTATCTGGGGCCAACGTCCTGACTTTC